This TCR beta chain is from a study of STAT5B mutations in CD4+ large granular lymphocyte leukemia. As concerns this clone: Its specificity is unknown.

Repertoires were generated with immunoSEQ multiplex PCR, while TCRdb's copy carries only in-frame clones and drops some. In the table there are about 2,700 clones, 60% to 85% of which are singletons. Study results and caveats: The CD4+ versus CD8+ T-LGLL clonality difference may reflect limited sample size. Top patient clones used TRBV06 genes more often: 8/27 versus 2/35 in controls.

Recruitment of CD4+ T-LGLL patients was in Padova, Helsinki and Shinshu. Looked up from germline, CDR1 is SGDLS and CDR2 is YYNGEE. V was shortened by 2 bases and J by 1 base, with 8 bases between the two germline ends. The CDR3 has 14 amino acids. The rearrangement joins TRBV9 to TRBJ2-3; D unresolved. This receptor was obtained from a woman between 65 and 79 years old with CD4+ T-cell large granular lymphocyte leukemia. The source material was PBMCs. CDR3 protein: CASSVQSGTDTQYF. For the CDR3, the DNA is TGTGCCAGCAGCGTTCAAAGCGGCACAGATACGCAGTATTTT.